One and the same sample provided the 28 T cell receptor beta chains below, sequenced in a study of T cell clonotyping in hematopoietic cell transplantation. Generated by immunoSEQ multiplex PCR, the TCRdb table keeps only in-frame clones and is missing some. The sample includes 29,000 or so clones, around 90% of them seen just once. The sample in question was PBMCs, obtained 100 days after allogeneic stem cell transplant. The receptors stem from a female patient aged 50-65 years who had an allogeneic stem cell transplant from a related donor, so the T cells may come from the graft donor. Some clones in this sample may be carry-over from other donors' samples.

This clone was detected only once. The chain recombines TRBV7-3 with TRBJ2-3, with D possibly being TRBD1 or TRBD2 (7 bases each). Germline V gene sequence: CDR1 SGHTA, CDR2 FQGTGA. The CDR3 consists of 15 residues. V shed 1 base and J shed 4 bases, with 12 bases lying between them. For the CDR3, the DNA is TGTGCCAGCAGCTTAAGCAGGGGGGGCCCAGATACGCAGTATTTT. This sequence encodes CASSLSRGGPDTQYF.

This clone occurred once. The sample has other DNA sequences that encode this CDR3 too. This CDR3 is CASSAQGDQPQHF. DNA for the CDR3: TGTGCCAGCAGTGCCCAGGGGGATCAGCCCCAGCATTTT. The V and J genes are TRBV6-1 and TRBJ1-5; 7 bases map to TRBD1. Germline values: CDR1 MNHNS, CDR2 SASEGT. The length of the CDR3 is 13 residues. J was trimmed by 5 bases and V by 4 bases; bases with no gene match: 2.

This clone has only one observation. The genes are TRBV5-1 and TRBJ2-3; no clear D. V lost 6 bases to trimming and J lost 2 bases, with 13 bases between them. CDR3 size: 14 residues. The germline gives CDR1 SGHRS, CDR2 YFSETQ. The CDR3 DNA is TGCGCCAGCAAGTGGTCACCCTACACAGATACGCAGTATTTT. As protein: CASKWSPYTDTQYF.

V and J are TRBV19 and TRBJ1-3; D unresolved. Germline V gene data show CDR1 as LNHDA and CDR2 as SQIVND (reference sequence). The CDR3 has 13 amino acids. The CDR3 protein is CAVSDISGNTIYF. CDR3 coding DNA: TGTGCGGTATCGGATATCTCTGGAAACACCATATATTTT.

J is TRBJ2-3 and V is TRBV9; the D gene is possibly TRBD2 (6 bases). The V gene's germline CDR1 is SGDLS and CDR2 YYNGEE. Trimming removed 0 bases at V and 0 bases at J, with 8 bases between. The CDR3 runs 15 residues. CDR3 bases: TGTGCCAGCAGCGTAGGGGGACTTAGCACAGATACGCAGTATTTT. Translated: CASSVGGLSTDTQYF.

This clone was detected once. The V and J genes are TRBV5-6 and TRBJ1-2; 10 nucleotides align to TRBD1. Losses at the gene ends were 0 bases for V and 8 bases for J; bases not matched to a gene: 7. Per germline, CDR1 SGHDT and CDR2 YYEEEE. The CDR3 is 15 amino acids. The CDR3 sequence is CASSLGTGGLGGYTF. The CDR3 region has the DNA TGTGCCAGCAGCTTGGGGACAGGGGGTCTAGGAGGCTACACCTTC.

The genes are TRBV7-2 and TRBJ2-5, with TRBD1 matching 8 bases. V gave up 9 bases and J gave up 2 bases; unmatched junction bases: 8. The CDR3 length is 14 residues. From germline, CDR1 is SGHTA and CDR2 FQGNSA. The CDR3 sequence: CASSPGQGQETQYF. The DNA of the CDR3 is TGTGCCAGTAGCCCCGGACAGGGTCAAGAGACCCAGTACTTC.

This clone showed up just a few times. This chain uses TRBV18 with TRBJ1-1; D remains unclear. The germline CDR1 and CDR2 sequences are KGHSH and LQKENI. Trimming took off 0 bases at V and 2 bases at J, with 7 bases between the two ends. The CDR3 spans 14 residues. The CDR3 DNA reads TGTGCCAGCTCACCACCGGTAGTTAACACTGAAGCTTTCTTT. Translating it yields CASSPPVVNTEAFF.

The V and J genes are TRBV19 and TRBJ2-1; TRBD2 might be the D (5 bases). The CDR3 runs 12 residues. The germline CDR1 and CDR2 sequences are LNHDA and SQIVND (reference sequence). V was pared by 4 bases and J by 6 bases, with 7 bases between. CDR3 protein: CASSTSGNEQFF. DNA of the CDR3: TGTGCCAGTAGTACCAGCGGCAATGAGCAGTTCTTC.

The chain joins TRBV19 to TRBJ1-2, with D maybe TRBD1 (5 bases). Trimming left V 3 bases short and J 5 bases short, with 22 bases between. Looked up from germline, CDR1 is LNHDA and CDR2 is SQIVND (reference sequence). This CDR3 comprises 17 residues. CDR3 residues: CASSISRVSGYGYGYTF. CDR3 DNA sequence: TGTGCCAGTAGTATTTCCCGGGTCTCAGGGTATGGATATGGCTACACCTTC.

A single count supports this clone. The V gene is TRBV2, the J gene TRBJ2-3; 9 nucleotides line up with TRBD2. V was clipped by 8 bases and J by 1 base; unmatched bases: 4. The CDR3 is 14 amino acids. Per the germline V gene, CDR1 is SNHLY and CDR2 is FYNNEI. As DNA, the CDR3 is TGTGCCAGCGCGGGGGGGGCGCGCACAGATACGCAGTATTTT. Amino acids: CASAGGARTDTQYF.

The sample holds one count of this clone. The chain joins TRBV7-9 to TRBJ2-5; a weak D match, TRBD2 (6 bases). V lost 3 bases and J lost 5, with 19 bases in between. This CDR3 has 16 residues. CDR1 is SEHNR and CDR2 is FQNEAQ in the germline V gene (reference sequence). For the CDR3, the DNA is TGTGCCAGCAGCTTGGACATAGCGGTTTGGCGCGAGACCCAGTACTTC. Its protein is CASSLDIAVWRETQYF.

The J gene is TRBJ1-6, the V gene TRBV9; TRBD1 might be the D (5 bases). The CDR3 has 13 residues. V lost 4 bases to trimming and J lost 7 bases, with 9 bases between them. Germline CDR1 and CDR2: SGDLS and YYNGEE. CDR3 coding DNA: TGTGCCAGCAGCCCCCGACAGAATTCACCCCTCCACTTT. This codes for CASSPRQNSPLHF.

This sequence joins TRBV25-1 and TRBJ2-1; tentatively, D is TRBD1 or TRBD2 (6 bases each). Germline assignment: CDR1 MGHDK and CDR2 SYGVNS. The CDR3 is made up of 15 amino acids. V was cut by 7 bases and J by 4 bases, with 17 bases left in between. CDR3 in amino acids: CASTSGAGFYNEQFF. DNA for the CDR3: TGTGCCAGCACCTCGGGGGCAGGGTTTTACAATGAGCAGTTCTTC.

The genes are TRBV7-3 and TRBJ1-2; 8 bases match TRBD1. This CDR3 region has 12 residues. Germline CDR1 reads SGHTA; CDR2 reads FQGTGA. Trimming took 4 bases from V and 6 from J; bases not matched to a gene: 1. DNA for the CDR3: TGTGCCAGCAGCTCAGGGGGCCATGGCTACACCTTC. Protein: CASSSGGHGYTF.

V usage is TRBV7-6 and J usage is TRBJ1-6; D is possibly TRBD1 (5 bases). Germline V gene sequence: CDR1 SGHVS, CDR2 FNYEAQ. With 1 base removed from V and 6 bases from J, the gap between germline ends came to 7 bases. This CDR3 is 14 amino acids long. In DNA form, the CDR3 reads TGTGCCAGCAGCTTAGGACAGATTAATTCACCCCTCCACTTT. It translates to CASSLGQINSPLHF.

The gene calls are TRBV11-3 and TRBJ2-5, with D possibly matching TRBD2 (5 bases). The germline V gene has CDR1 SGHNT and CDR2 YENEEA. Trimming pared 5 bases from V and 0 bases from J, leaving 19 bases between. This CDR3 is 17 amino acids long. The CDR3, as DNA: TGTGCCAGCAGCCCGCCGGGAACGGAGCCGTACCAAGAGACCCAGTACTTC. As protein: CASSPPGTEPYQETQYF.

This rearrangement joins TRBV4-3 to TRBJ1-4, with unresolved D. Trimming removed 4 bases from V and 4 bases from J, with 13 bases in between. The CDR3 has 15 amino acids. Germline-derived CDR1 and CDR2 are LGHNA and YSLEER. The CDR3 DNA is TGCGCCAGCAGCCGAAGACCCGCCAGTAATGAAAAACTGTTTTTT. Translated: CASSRRPASNEKLFF.

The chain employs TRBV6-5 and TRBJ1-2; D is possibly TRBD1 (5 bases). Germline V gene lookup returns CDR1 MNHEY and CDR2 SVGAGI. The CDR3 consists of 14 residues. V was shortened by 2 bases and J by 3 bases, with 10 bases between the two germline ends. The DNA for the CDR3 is TGTGCCAGCAGTTACAGGCCGGGGGACTATGGCTACACCTTC. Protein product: CASSYRPGDYGYTF.

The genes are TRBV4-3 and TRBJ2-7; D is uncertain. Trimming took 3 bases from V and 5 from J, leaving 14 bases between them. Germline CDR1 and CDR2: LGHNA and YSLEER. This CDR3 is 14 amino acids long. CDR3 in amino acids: CASSQDQLENEQYF. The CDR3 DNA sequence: TGCGCCAGCAGCCAGGATCAGTTGGAGAACGAGCAGTACTTC.

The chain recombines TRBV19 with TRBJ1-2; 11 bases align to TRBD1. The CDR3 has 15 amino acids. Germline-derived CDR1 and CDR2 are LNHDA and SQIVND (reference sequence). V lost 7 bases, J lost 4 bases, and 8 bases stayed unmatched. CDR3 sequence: CASTHLGTGGYGYTF. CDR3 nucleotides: TGTGCCAGTACTCACTTGGGGACAGGGGGCTATGGCTACACCTTC.

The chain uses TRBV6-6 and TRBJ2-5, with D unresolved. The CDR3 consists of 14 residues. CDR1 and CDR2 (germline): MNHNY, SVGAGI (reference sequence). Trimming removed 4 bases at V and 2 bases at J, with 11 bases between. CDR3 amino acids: CASSSRSPQETQYF. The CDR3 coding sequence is TGTGCCAGCAGTTCCCGGTCCCCTCAAGAGACCCAGTACTTC.

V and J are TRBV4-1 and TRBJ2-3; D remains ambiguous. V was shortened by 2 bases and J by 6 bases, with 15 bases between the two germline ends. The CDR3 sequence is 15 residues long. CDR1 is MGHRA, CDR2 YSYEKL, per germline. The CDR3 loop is CASSQQTAPEDTQYF. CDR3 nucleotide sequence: TGCGCCAGCAGCCAACAGACGGCCCCGGAGGATACGCAGTATTTT.

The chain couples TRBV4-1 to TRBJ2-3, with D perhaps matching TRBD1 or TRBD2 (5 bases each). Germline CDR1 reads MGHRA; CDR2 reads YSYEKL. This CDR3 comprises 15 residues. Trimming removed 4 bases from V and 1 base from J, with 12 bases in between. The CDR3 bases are TGCGCCAGCAGCCTACGGGACGGAGGCACAGATACGCAGTATTTT. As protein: CASSLRDGGTDTQYF.

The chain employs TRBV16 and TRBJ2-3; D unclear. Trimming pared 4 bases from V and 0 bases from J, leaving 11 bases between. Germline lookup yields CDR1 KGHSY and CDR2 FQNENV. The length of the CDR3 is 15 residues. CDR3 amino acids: CASSPLGRSTDTQYF. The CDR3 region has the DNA TGTGCCAGCAGCCCATTGGGCAGAAGCACAGATACGCAGTATTTT.

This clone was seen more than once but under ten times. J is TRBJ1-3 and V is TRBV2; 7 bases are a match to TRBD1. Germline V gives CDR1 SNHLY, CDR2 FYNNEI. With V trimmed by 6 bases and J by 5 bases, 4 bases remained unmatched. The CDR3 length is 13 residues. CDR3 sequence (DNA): TGTGCCAGCAGCACAGGGGCAAGAAACACCATATATTTT. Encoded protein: CASSTGARNTIYF. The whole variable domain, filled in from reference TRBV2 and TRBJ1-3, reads EPEVTQTPSHQVTQMGQEVILRCVPISNHLYFYWYRQILGQKVEFLVSFYNNEISEKSEIFDDQFSVERPDGSNFTLKIRSTKLEDSAMYFCASSTGARNTIYFGEGSWLTVV.

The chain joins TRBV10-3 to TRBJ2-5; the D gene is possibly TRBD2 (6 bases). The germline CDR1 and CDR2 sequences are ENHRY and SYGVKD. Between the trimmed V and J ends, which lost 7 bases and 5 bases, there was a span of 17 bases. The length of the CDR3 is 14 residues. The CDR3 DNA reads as TGTGCCATCACCGAGTCTAGCGATAGTGAGACCCAGTACTTC. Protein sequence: CAITESSDSETQYF.

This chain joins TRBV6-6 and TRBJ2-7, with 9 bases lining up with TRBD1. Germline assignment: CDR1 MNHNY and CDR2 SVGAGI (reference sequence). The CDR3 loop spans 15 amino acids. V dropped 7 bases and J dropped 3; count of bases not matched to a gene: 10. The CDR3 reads CASNDSRDRVYEQYF. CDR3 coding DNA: TGTGCCAGCAACGACTCCCGGGACAGGGTCTACGAGCAGTACTTC.